One T cell receptor beta chain is described in this entry. The antigen is undetermined. Libraries were prepared by immunoSEQ multiplex PCR; TCRdb keeps only in-frame clonotypes and omits some of them. The table lists 200,000 to 250,000 clones, over 80% of them singletons. This CDR3 has 17 residues. With 3 bases removed from V and 0 bases from J, the gap between germline ends came to 16 bases. Germline V CDR1 and CDR2: SGDLS, YYNGEE. The sample belongs to a study of cytomegalovirus exposure and HLA in healthy donors. Regarding the study as a whole: The authors listed around 150 TCR beta chains as cytomegalovirus-associated.

Sequenced material: PBMCs. This chain joins TRBV9 and TRBJ2-1, with D possibly TRBD1 on 6 matching bases. The source of this sequence is a woman between 18 and 29 years old in good health and CMV-seronegative. As DNA, the CDR3 is TGTGCCAGCAGCGCCATCCTAGGGGGTTCCTCCTACAATGAGCAGTTCTTC. It specifies CASSAILGGSSYNEQFF.